The 29 T cell receptor beta chains given below trace back to one sample, sequenced in a study of T cell responses to AZD1222 COVID-19 vaccine. The repertoire was sequenced with immunoSEQ multiplex PCR; TCRdb's copy has only in-frame clones and lacks some. Altogether 90,000 to 150,000 clones are present, roughly 90% being singletons, with the ten largest covering over 3%. The sequenced sample was peripheral blood, obtained on day 0 of AZD1222 vaccination. These receptors came from an adult in good health.

This clone was seen only once. The chain is built from TRBV21-1 and TRBJ1-2. TRBV21-1 is noted as a pseudogene. CDR3 size: 13 residues. The CDR3 DNA reads TGTGCCAGCAGCAAAGGGAGGGATGATGGCTACACCTTC. Translation gives CASSKGRDDGYTF.

The chain uses TRBV11-2 and TRBJ2-7; D is undetermined. Trimming shortened V by 4 bases and J by 6 bases, and 19 bases separated the two germline ends. The CDR3 spans 15 residues. Looked up from germline, CDR1 is SGHAT and CDR2 is FQNNGV. The CDR3 loop reads CASSSDVRMLTEQYF. DNA for the CDR3: TGTGCCAGCAGCTCGGACGTCCGCATGTTAACCGAGCAGTACTTC. Together with reference TRBV11-2 and TRBJ2-7, the CDR3 gives the full variable domain: EAGVAQSPRYKIIEKRQSVAFWCNPISGHATLYWYQQILGQGPKLLIQFQNNGVVDDSQLPKDRFSAERLKGVDSTLKIQPAKLEDSAVYLCASSSDVRMLTEQYFGPGTRLTVT.

The V gene is TRBV6-1, the J gene TRBJ1-2; 9 bases are a match to TRBD1. Trimming removed 1 base from V and 8 bases from J; junction bases left unmatched: 5. Germline V gives CDR1 MNHNS, CDR2 SASEGT. The CDR3 consists of 14 residues. In DNA, the CDR3 is TGTGCCAGCAGTGAAGTGGGGACAGGGAGCGGCTACACCTTC. This codes for CASSEVGTGSGYTF.

The rearrangement uses TRBV27 and TRBJ2-7; TRBD2 matches at 13 bases. Germline values: CDR1 MNHEY, CDR2 SMNVEV (reference sequence). V was clipped by 4 bases and J by 0 bases; unmatched bases: 6. CDR3 length: 17 residues. The CDR3 nucleotides are TGTGCCAGCAGTTCCCTCGGGACTAGCGGGGTCTCCTACGAGCAGTACTTC. As protein: CASSSLGTSGVSYEQYF.

The chain couples TRBV9 to TRBJ2-3; 10 bases map to TRBD2. The ends lost 0 bases at V and 0 bases at J; junction bases unmatched: 1. Germline V gene sequence: CDR1 SGDLS, CDR2 YYNGEE. This CDR3 has 16 residues. The CDR3 region is CASSVAAGGSTDTQYF. CDR3 coding DNA: TGTGCCAGCAGCGTAGCAGCGGGGGGGAGCACAGATACGCAGTATTTT.

The chain recombines TRBV5-5 with TRBJ2-5, with D perhaps matching TRBD1 (5 bases). Germline loops: CDR1 SGHKS, CDR2 YYEKEE (reference sequence). The length of the CDR3 is 14 residues. Trimming cost V 0 bases and J 7 bases, with 13 bases left between them. CDR3 DNA sequence: TGTGCCAGCAGCTTGGGTAGGGGTGCAAGGACCCAGTACTTC. This sequence encodes CASSLGRGARTQYF. Full variable domain (remainder filled in from reference TRBV5-5 and TRBJ2-5): DAGVTQSPTHLIKTRGQQVTLRCSPISGHKSVSWYQQVLGQGPQFIFQYYEKEERGRGNFPDRFSARQFPNYSSELNVNALLLGDSALYLCASSLGRGARTQYFGPGTRLLVL.

The gene calls are TRBV9 and TRBJ2-5, with 7 bases fitting TRBD1. The V gene's germline CDR1 is SGDLS and CDR2 YYNGEE. This CDR3 is built from 15 residues. Trimming at V came to 3 bases and at J to 2 bases, leaving 7 bases not matched to a gene. As DNA, the CDR3 is TGTGCCAGCAGCGCCGGTGGGGACAGTCAAGAGACCCAGTACTTC. It translates to CASSAGGDSQETQYF.

The table lists this clone with a count of one. The chain joins TRBV7-2 to TRBJ1-1; D is undetermined. V lost 1 base and J lost 1, with 7 bases in between. This CDR3 region has 14 residues. Germline CDR1 reads SGHTA; CDR2 reads FQGNSA. CDR3 in amino acids: CASSLVAKNTEAFF. As DNA, the CDR3 is TGTGCCAGCAGCTTAGTAGCGAAGAACACTGAAGCTTTCTTT.

This clone was detected once. The chain carries TRBV4-3 and TRBJ1-2; D perhaps matches TRBD1 (5 bases). V dropped 1 base and J dropped 7 bases, with 10 bases sitting between them. This CDR3 spans 13 amino acids. The germline gives CDR1 LGHNA, CDR2 YSLEER. The CDR3 sequence is CASSQAQGGGYTF. As DNA, the CDR3 is TGCGCCAGCAGCCAAGCCCAGGGCGGTGGCTACACCTTC.

The chain joins TRBV29-1 to TRBJ1-2, with D possibly TRBD1 on 5 matching bases. The CDR3 contains 11 residues. V was cut by 7 bases and J by 8 bases, with 14 bases left in between. Germline values: CDR1 SQVTM, CDR2 ANQGSEA. The CDR3 nucleotides read TGCAGCGCCTGGACAACGAACGGCTACACCTTC. Its protein is CSAWTTNGYTF.

The V and J genes are TRBV7-9 and TRBJ1-1; 8 nucleotides line up with TRBD1. Germline trimming cut 3 bases from V and 4 bases from J; bases unmatched to any gene: 1. The CDR3 extends over 13 amino acids. The germline gives CDR1 SEHNR, CDR2 FQNEAQ (reference sequence). CDR3 residues: CASSLDRATEAFF. DNA of the CDR3: TGTGCCAGCAGCTTGGACAGGGCCACTGAAGCTTTCTTT. Complete variable domain (other parts from reference TRBV7-9 and TRBJ1-1): DTGVSQNPRHKITKRGQNVTFRCDPISEHNRLYWYRQTLGQGPEFLTYFQNEAQLEKSRLLSDRFSAERPKGSFSTLEIQRTEQGDSAMYLCASSLDRATEAFFGQGTRLTVV.

The J gene is TRBJ1-4, the V gene TRBV24-1; D is perhaps TRBD1 (5 bases). CDR3 length: 17 residues. Germline loops: CDR1 KGHDR, CDR2 SFDVKD. Trimming pared 5 bases from V and 0 bases from J, leaving 15 bases between. For the CDR3, the DNA is TGTGCCACCAGTGTACCGGGGGGTTCTGCAACTAATGAAAAACTGTTTTTT. Its protein is CATSVPGGSATNEKLFF.

The chain has TRBV11-2 and TRBJ1-1, with D unresolved. V lost 7 bases and J lost 0, with 9 bases in between. Germline V gene lookup returns CDR1 SGHAT and CDR2 FQNNGV. This CDR3 has 13 residues. Written as DNA, the CDR3 is TGTGCCAGCATCAGATATATGAACACTGAAGCTTTCTTT. Amino acid sequence: CASIRYMNTEAFF.

The rearrangement joins TRBV9 to TRBJ1-4; 7 bases map to TRBD1. V gave up 3 bases and J gave up 7 bases; unmatched junction bases: 9. This CDR3 is 15 amino acids long. Germline CDR1 reads SGDLS; CDR2 reads YYNGEE. CDR3: CASSATGAFGEKLFF. Written as DNA, the CDR3 is TGTGCCAGCAGCGCAACAGGGGCCTTTGGTGAAAAACTGTTTTTT.

This chain links TRBV9 with TRBJ1-3; D may be TRBD1 (5 bases). There are 17 residues in the CDR3. Germline-derived CDR1 and CDR2 are SGDLS and YYNGEE. The V gene lost 3 bases and the J gene lost 0 bases, with 16 bases spanning the gap. Here the CDR3 reads CASSEGQGQLSGNTIYF. In nucleotides, the CDR3 is TGTGCCAGCAGCGAGGGCCAGGGTCAACTCTCTGGAAACACCATATATTTT.

The rearrangement uses TRBV19 and TRBJ1-2; 7 bases are shared with TRBD1. J lost 8 bases, V lost 5 bases, and 11 bases had no gene match. The CDR3 consists of 14 residues. Germline CDR1 and CDR2: LNHDA and SQIVND (reference sequence). For the CDR3, the DNA is TGTGCCAGTAGTCCGGGGACAGCCCCCGGAGGCTACACCTTC. As protein: CASSPGTAPGGYTF.

V is TRBV7-3 and J is TRBJ1-6; possibly TRBD1 for D (5 bases). Germline V gene data show CDR1 as SGHTA and CDR2 as FQGTGA. Deletions cut 2 bases from V and 8 bases from J, with 13 bases between. The CDR3 is 15 amino acids. CDR3 bases: TGTGCCAGCAGCTTAGAGGGACGGACTCATTCACCCCTCCACTTT. Its translation is CASSLEGRTHSPLHF.

This clone was seen only once. This chain joins TRBV29-1 and TRBJ1-3, with 9 bases identical to TRBD1. J was trimmed by 5 bases and V by 0 bases; bases with no gene match: 5. CDR3 length: 15 residues. Germline CDR1 and CDR2: SQVTM and ANQGSEA. The CDR3 here is CSVEDNRGPRNTIYF. In nucleotides, the CDR3 is TGCAGCGTTGAAGATAACAGGGGGCCTAGAAACACCATATATTTT. Together with reference TRBV29-1 and TRBJ1-3, the CDR3 gives the full variable domain: SAVISQKPSRDICQRGTSLTIQCQVDSQVTMMFWYRQQPGQSLTLIATANQGSEATYESGFVIDKFPISRPNLTFSTLTVSNMSPEDSSIYLCSVEDNRGPRNTIYFGEGSWLTVV.

The chain has TRBV19 and TRBJ2-7; D is ambiguous. The CDR3 has 13 residues. Trimming took 5 bases from V and 2 from J, leaving 10 bases between them. CDR1 and CDR2 from the germline V gene are LNHDA and SQIVND (reference sequence). CDR3 amino acids: CASSSDGTYEQYF. CDR3 bases: TGTGCCAGTAGTTCGGACGGCACCTACGAGCAGTACTTC.

V usage is TRBV7-8 and J usage is TRBJ1-2; D remains ambiguous. The V end lost 7 bases, the J end lost 4 bases, and 25 bases lay between the germline ends. CDR1 and CDR2 (germline): SGHVS, FQNEAQ. This CDR3 spans 17 amino acids. The CDR3 here is CASTDRARTFSSYGYTF. DNA for the CDR3: TGTGCCAGCACCGATCGGGCAAGGACGTTTTCGAGCTATGGCTACACCTTC.

This chain joins TRBV5-4 and TRBJ1-2; D not resolved. V was cut by 0 bases and J by 0 bases, with 6 bases left in between. This CDR3 spans 14 amino acids. The germline V gene encodes CDR1 SGHNT and CDR2 YYREEE (reference sequence). CDR3 sequence (DNA): TGTGCCAGCAGCTTGGCAATGGCTAACTATGGCTACACCTTC. This sequence encodes CASSLAMANYGYTF.

The J gene is TRBJ1-6, the V gene TRBV19; D may be TRBD1 (5 bases). Germline loops: CDR1 LNHDA, CDR2 SQIVND (reference sequence). V gave up 7 bases and J gave up 6 bases, with 22 bases separating them. CDR3 length: 17 amino acids. The CDR3 spells CASTQRSDTLSNSPLHF. DNA for the CDR3: TGTGCCAGTACACAAAGGTCGGACACCCTAAGTAATTCACCCCTCCACTTT.

The table lists this clone with a count of one. The junction departs from germline at one end; a sequencing error may be responsible. The chain combines TRBV2 with TRBJ1-2; the D is unclear. Germline assignment: CDR1 SNHLY and CDR2 FYNNEI. The CDR3 contains 13 residues. The CDR3 region is CGSGFYKADGYTF. CDR3 sequence (DNA): TGTGGCAGCGGTTTTTATAAGGCGGATGGCTACACCTTC.

The chain has TRBV19 and TRBJ2-2; TRBD2 might be the D (6 bases). This CDR3 has 15 residues. Trimming took off 7 bases at V and 6 bases at J, with 18 bases between the two ends. The V gene's germline CDR1 is LNHDA and CDR2 SQIVND (reference sequence). The CDR3 DNA is TGTGCCAGTATGAAGGGAGGAGGGGTCGCCGGGGAGCTGTTTTTT. Translation gives CASMKGGGVAGELFF.

The chain recombines TRBV5-1 with TRBJ1-6; D uncertain. CDR1 and CDR2 from the germline V gene are SGHRS and YFSETQ. The V end was cut by 1 base, the J end by 7 bases, with 12 bases between. The CDR3 loop spans 15 amino acids. CDR3 sequence: CASSLSGNSNSPLHF. CDR3 sequence (DNA): TGCGCCAGCAGCTTGAGTGGGAATAGCAATTCACCCCTCCACTTT.

The CDR3 DNA is TGTGCCAGCTCACCACCGTATAGCAGGGCTCCCAGGCAGTTCTTC. Encoded protein: CASSPPYSRAPRQFF. The chain is built from TRBV18 and TRBJ2-1; D may be TRBD1 (5 bases). V lost 0 bases and J lost 12, with 18 bases in between. The CDR3 has 15 amino acids. The V gene's germline CDR1 is KGHSH and CDR2 LQKENI. The full variable domain, its missing parts supplied by reference TRBV18 and TRBJ2-1, is NAGVMQNPRHLVRRRGQEARLRCSPMKGHSHVYWYRQLPEEGLKFMVYLQKENIIDESGMPKERFSAEFPKEGPSILRIQQVVRGDSAAYFCASSPPYSRAPRQFFGPGTRLTVL.

V and J are TRBV13 and TRBJ1-6, with D possibly TRBD1 on 5 matching bases. Germline CDR1 is PRHDT and CDR2 is FYEKMQ (reference sequence). The ends were cut back, 0 bases at V and 0 bases at J, with 6 bases in the middle. This CDR3 comprises 16 residues. The chain's CDR3 is CASSLGRGSYNSPLHF. The CDR3 DNA reads TGTGCCAGCAGCTTAGGTAGGGGCTCCTATAATTCACCCCTCCACTTT.

The V gene is TRBV27, the J gene TRBJ1-2; no definite D call. Trimming shortened V by 4 bases and J by 2 bases, and 20 bases separated the two germline ends. CDR1 MNHEY and CDR2 SMNVEV come from the germline V gene (reference sequence). This CDR3 has 17 amino acids. The CDR3, as DNA: TGTGCCAGCAGTTCTAGGGAGGTGTGGGTAGGGAACTATGGCTACACCTTC. Translated, it gives CASSSREVWVGNYGYTF.

The chain employs TRBV5-8 and TRBJ1-5, with D possibly matching TRBD1 (6 bases). V lost 4 bases, J lost 5 bases, and 19 bases lay in between. This CDR3 region has 16 residues. The germline CDR1 and CDR2 sequences are SGHTS and YDEGEE. The CDR3 region is CASSAGPEGGYQPQHF. The DNA of the CDR3 is TGTGCCAGCAGCGCGGGGCCGGAAGGGGGATATCAGCCCCAGCATTTT.